The 9 T cell receptor beta chains below come from one sample, sequenced in a study of CD8+CD57+ T cells in acquired aplastic anemia. Flow cytometry had shown expanded CD8+CD57+ cells in the patients chosen for sequencing. Genomic DNA, serving as template, underwent TCR beta VDJ and CDR3 profiling. TCRdb re-derived calls from the reads in MiXCR, one entry per CDR3 protein. The table shows around 430,000 distinct CDR3 sequences, with approximately 32% occurring only once. The material sequenced was sorted CD4+, CD8+, or CD8+CD57+ T cells (not recorded which) from PBMCs. These TCRs come from a human donor with aplastic anemia.

The V gene is TRBV7-8, the J gene TRBJ2-5; a weak D match, TRBD1 (6 bases). Trimming removed 4 bases at V and 3 bases at J, with 9 bases between. The CDR3 contains 13 residues. Per germline, CDR1 SGHVS and CDR2 FQNEAQ. The CDR3 nucleotides are TGTGCCAGCAGCTCAAACAGGGAAGAGACCCAGTACTTC. This gives the protein CASSSNREETQYF. The full variable domain, its missing parts supplied by reference TRBV7-8 and TRBJ2-5, is GAGVSQSPRYKVAKRGQDVALRCDPISGHVSLFWYQQALGQGPEFLTYFQNEAQLDKSGLPSDRFFAERPEGSVSTLKIQRTQQEDSAVYLCASSSNREETQYFGPGTRLLVL.

The genes are TRBV10-3 and TRBJ2-7, with TRBD2 identical over 12 bases. The V gene end was trimmed by 4 bases and the J gene end by 0 bases; junction bases not matched to a gene: 7. The CDR3 covers 17 residues. Germline CDR1 is ENHRY and CDR2 is SYGVKD. CDR3 coding DNA: TGTGCCATCAGTGCTAGACTAGCGGGAGACGGCTCCTACGAGCAGTACTTC. As protein: CAISARLAGDGSYEQYF.

As to this clonotype: With a much larger clone just one base away, this may be a read error. V gene TRBV7-2 combines with J gene TRBJ1-5; D unclear. Trimming took off 4 bases at V and 5 bases at J, with 9 bases between the two ends. The CDR3 totals 13 residues. Looked up from germline, CDR1 is SGHTA and CDR2 is FQGNSA. As DNA, the CDR3 is TGTGCCAGCAGCTCGGACGCGGATCAGCCCCAGCATTTT. Encoded protein: CASSSDADQPQHF.

As regards this clonotype: One base away lies a much larger clone, so this may be a sequencing read error. The rearrangement joins TRBV2 to TRBJ2-5, with unresolved D. Germline CDR1 is SNHLY and CDR2 is FYNNEI. CDR3 size: 16 residues. Trimming took 6 bases from V and 4 from J, leaving 21 bases between them. CDR3 nucleotides: TGTGCCAGCAGCGTAGAAGACGGATACTTGATAGAGACCCAGTACTTC. Protein sequence: CASSVEDGYLIETQYF.

This clonotype came up once. This sequence joins TRBV4-1 and TRBJ1-4, with no clear D. CDR3 length equals 16 residues. Germline V gene lookup returns CDR1 MGHRA and CDR2 YSYEKL. The V and J ends lost 3 bases and 7 bases respectively, with 18 bases between them. CDR3 in DNA: TGCGCCAGCAGCCATGTCCCCCAGGCCCAAATTGAAAAACTGTTTTTT. Translating it yields CASSHVPQAQIEKLFF.

This clonotype has at least ten counts. The chain has TRBV2 and TRBJ1-2; D remains unclear. The V and J ends lost 1 base and 8 bases respectively, with 14 bases between them. Germline assignment: CDR1 SNHLY and CDR2 FYNNEI. This CDR3 has 14 residues. CDR3 sequence: CASSEGSGYRGYTF. The CDR3 nucleotides read TGTGCCAGCAGTGAAGGTTCCGGCTATAGAGGCTACACCTTC.

V and J are TRBV2 and TRBJ1-5; the D gene is possibly TRBD1 (6 bases). This CDR3 contains 11 residues. Germline V CDR1 and CDR2: SNHLY, FYNNEI. V shed 9 bases and J shed 9 bases, with 12 bases lying between them. CDR3 sequence reads: CASTGLGPQHF. CDR3 DNA sequence: TGTGCCAGTACAGGGTTGGGGCCCCAGCATTTT. The full variable domain, its missing parts supplied by reference TRBV2 and TRBJ1-5, is EPEVTQTPSHQVTQMGQEVILRCVPISNHLYFYWYRQILGQKVEFLVSFYNNEISEKSEIFDDQFSVERPDGSNFTLKIRSTKLEDSAMYFCASTGLGPQHFGDGTRLSIL.

The chain combines TRBV25-1 with TRBJ2-1; no reliable D call. Germline assignment: CDR1 MGHDK and CDR2 SYGVNS. This CDR3 is built from 11 residues. With 3 bases removed from V and 13 bases from J, the gap between germline ends came to 10 bases. The CDR3 nucleotides are TGTGCCAGCAGTGATACCCGTCGACAGTTCTTC. Translating gives CASSDTRRQFF.

The chain carries TRBV20-1 and TRBJ2-4; no reliable D call. V was cut by 6 bases and J by 2 bases, with 20 bases left in between. CDR3 length equals 16 residues. Per the germline V gene, CDR1 is DFQATT and CDR2 is SNEGSKA (reference sequence). CDR3 DNA sequence: TGCAGTGCCAAAAGGTGGACCCAAGGGACCAAAAACATTCAGTACTTC. Its translation: CSAKRWTQGTKNIQYF.